Below, 20 T cell receptor beta chains from the same sample are listed, as sequenced in a study of regulatory T cells in long-lasting Graves disease. Both iRepertoire HTBI primers and Arm-PCR of CDR3 regions were used to build the TCR beta libraries. TCRdb reprocessed the multiplex PCR reads with MiXCR, giving one entry per CDR3 protein. This sample has about 620,000 distinct CDR3 sequences, with roughly 15% found just once. Time point: newly diagnosed GD, antithyroid drugs for less than 3 months. Extracted PBMC RNA gave rise to the TCR library. The same data also contributed to another study, on T cells in Graves' hyperthyroidism and ophthalmopathy.

This specimen was peripheral blood mononuclear cells (PBMCs), taken at new diagnosis, from a patient treated with antithyroid drugs. All receptors come from a woman in her thirties with Graves disease.

The sample holds many counts of this clonotype. The chain carries TRBV18 and TRBJ1-5; 9 bases fit TRBD1. CDR3 length equals 15 residues. The germline V gene has CDR1 KGHSH and CDR2 LQKENI. J was trimmed by 4 bases and V by 3 bases; bases with no gene match: 4. CDR3 sequence (DNA): TGTGCCAGCTCACCCTGGACAGGGGATAATCAGCCCCAGCATTTT. The encoded protein is CASSPWTGDNQPQHF.

This clonotype was detected ten times or more. The chain carries TRBV28 and TRBJ2-1; D is unresolved. This CDR3 is 17 amino acids long. Trimming stripped 7 bases from V and 8 bases from J, with 27 bases between. CDR1 and CDR2 from the germline V gene are MDHEN and SYDVKM. The CDR3 DNA follows: TGTGCCAGCACCCTACCGGGCCAGCCGACGGGTCTCGATGAGCAGTTCTTC. Translation gives CASTLPGQPTGLDEQFF.

This clonotype was counted at least ten times. The rearrangement uses TRBV6-5 and TRBJ2-5; D perhaps matches TRBD2 (6 bases). Trimming removed 0 bases from V and 4 bases from J, with 12 bases in between. The CDR3 is 15 residues long. Germline V gene data show CDR1 as MNHEY and CDR2 as SVGAGI. The CDR3 nucleotides are TGTGCCAGCAGTTACTCGGACTATCTGGGAGAGACCCAGTACTTC. Encoded protein: CASSYSDYLGETQYF.

This clonotype has ten or more counts. The rearrangement links TRBV27 to TRBJ1-6, with a possible D match to TRBD1 (5 bases). There are 15 residues in the CDR3. The V end lost 7 bases, the J end lost 7 bases, and 17 bases lay between the germline ends. From germline, CDR1 is MNHEY and CDR2 SMNVEV (reference sequence). The CDR3, as DNA: TGTGCCAGCACGCAATCCACGGGGACGAATTCACCCCTCCACTTT. Translated: CASTQSTGTNSPLHF.

The chain joins TRBV28 to TRBJ2-1, with 13 bases fitting TRBD2. There are 16 residues in the CDR3. In germline, CDR1 is MDHEN, CDR2 SYDVKM. The junction had 2 bases not matched to a gene; V was cut back by 2 bases and J by 4 bases. CDR3 sequence: CASSLMTSGRYNEQFF. DNA of the CDR3: TGTGCCAGCAGTTTAATGACTAGCGGGAGGTACAATGAGCAGTTCTTC.

This clonotype was recorded once. The genes are TRBV15 and TRBJ1-2; D possibly corresponds to TRBD1 (6 bases). V shed 4 bases and J shed 4 bases, with 10 bases lying between them. The CDR3 is made up of 13 amino acids. The V gene's germline CDR1 is LNHNV and CDR2 YYDKDF (reference sequence). CDR3 in amino acids: CATSNLQGYGYTF. In DNA form, the CDR3 reads TGTGCCACCAGCAACCTACAGGGCTATGGCTACACCTTC.

In this sample, this clonotype turned up a few times. This chain connects TRBV7-9 to TRBJ1-6; no firm D call. This CDR3 has 15 residues. Trimming cost V 5 bases and J 1 base, with 9 bases left between them. Per germline, CDR1 SEHNR and CDR2 FQNEAQ (reference sequence). Here the CDR3 reads CASSPSQSYNSPLHF. CDR3 nucleotide sequence: TGTGCCAGCAGCCCCTCCCAGTCCTATAATTCACCCCTCCACTTT.

Ten or more counts support this clonotype. The chain combines TRBV11-2 with TRBJ1-6; possible D gene TRBD1, 5 bases. The germline V gene has CDR1 SGHAT and CDR2 FQNNGV. V was clipped by 5 bases and J by 0 bases, with 14 bases between them. CDR3 length: 17 residues. The CDR3 protein is CASSLTGLSSYNSPLHF. DNA for the CDR3: TGTGCCAGCAGCCTAACGGGGCTAAGCTCCTATAATTCACCCCTCCACTTT.

On this clonotype: This may be a read error, as it is one base from a much larger clone. This chain connects TRBV20-1 to TRBJ2-1, with D possibly called TRBD1 or TRBD2 (5 bases each). Germline CDR1 DFQATT, CDR2 SNEGSKA (reference sequence). The ends were cut back, 6 bases at V and 1 base at J, with 10 bases in the middle. CDR3 size: 13 residues. The CDR3 protein is CSANRTSYNEQFF. The CDR3 DNA reads as TGCAGTGCAAACAGGACTTCCTACAATGAGCAGTTCTTC.

This chain connects TRBV20-1 to TRBJ1-1; D uncertain. The V end lost 1 base, the J end lost 5 bases, and 11 bases lay between the germline ends. This CDR3 has 13 residues. From germline, CDR1 is DFQATT and CDR2 SNEGSKA (reference sequence). The CDR3 DNA sequence: TGCAGTGCTAGAGTTTACAGCACTACTGAAGCTTTCTTT. This codes for CSARVYSTTEAFF.

The rearrangement uses TRBV2 and TRBJ2-2, with TRBD2 matching over 12 bases. The CDR3 covers 16 residues. Looked up from germline, CDR1 is SNHLY and CDR2 is FYNNEI. The junction had 2 bases not matched to a gene; V was cut back by 6 bases and J by 0 bases. The CDR3, as DNA: TGTGCCAGCAGGAGGACTAGCGGGGCGAACACCGGGGAGCTGTTTTTT. It translates to CASRRTSGANTGELFF.

This clonotype was seen at least ten times. The chain has TRBV2 and TRBJ1-5; maybe TRBD1 (5 bases). CDR1 and CDR2 from the germline V gene are SNHLY and FYNNEI. V was shortened by 6 bases and J by 5 bases, with 14 bases between the two germline ends. This CDR3 region has 14 residues. CDR3 loop: CASRGIGGYQPQHF. CDR3 nucleotide sequence: TGTGCCAGCAGGGGCATCGGGGGGTATCAGCCCCAGCATTTT.

J is TRBJ2-2 and V is TRBV11-3, with no clear D. V lost 2 bases to trimming and J lost 1 base, with 8 bases between them. Germline V lookup: CDR1 SGHNT, CDR2 YENEEA. This CDR3 has 15 residues. The chain's CDR3 is CASSLLSGNTGELFF. DNA for the CDR3: TGTGCCAGCAGCTTATTATCAGGGAACACCGGGGAGCTGTTTTTT.

As DNA, the CDR3 is TGTGCCAGTAGTAAGACTAGCGGGAGGGCCGAAGGCTTGCGGGATACGCAGTATTTT. Translation gives CASSKTSGRAEGLRDTQYF. The chain is built from TRBV19 and TRBJ2-3; TRBD2 matches 14 bases. Germline assignment: CDR1 LNHDA and CDR2 SQIVND (reference sequence). With V trimmed by 4 bases and J by 6 bases, 15 bases remained unmatched. CDR3 length equals 19 residues.

This clonotype turned up a few times. This rearrangement joins TRBV9 to TRBJ1-4; D is ambiguous. The CDR3 loop spans 15 amino acids. The germline V gene encodes CDR1 SGDLS and CDR2 YYNGEE. V was pared by 0 bases and J by 8 bases, with 14 bases between. CDR3 DNA: TGTGCCAGCAGCGTAGACACCTCGGTTTGGGAAAAACTGTTTTTT. It is translated as CASSVDTSVWEKLFF.

This rearrangement joins TRBV9 to TRBJ1-1, with D possibly TRBD1 on 5 matching bases. Germline loops: CDR1 SGDLS, CDR2 YYNGEE. Between the trimmed V and J ends, which lost 0 bases and 7 bases, there was a span of 13 bases. The CDR3 totals 14 residues. In nucleotides, the CDR3 is TGTGCCAGCAGCGTAGACGGGACTAAAAGTGAAGCTTTCTTT. This sequence encodes CASSVDGTKSEAFF.

There are a few counts of this clonotype. The V call is TRBV20-1, the J call TRBJ1-6; D is ambiguous. V lost 3 bases, J lost 4 bases, and 7 bases lay in between. CDR1 is DFQATT and CDR2 is SNEGSKA in the germline V gene (reference sequence). This CDR3 region has 13 residues. CDR3: CSASPRYNSPLHF. Written as DNA, the CDR3 is TGCAGTGCTAGTCCACGTTATAATTCACCCCTCCACTTT.

V gene TRBV19 combines with J gene TRBJ1-3; the D gene is possibly TRBD1 (6 bases). Per the germline V gene, CDR1 is LNHDA and CDR2 is SQIVND (reference sequence). The CDR3 has 16 amino acids. V dropped 0 bases and J dropped 7 bases, with 16 bases sitting between them. CDR3 protein: CASSIDARTAGNTIYF. The DNA for the CDR3 is TGTGCCAGTAGTATAGATGCCAGGACAGCCGGGAACACCATATATTTT.

The chain links TRBV5-1 to TRBJ2-3; TRBD2 matches 10 bases. The length of the CDR3 is 16 residues. Germline CDR1 SGHRS, CDR2 YFSETQ. V dropped 0 bases and J dropped 5; count of bases not matched to a gene: 6. In DNA form, the CDR3 reads TGCGCCAGCAGCTTGGTTGGGACTAGCGTTAAAGATACGCAGTATTTT. This encodes CASSLVGTSVKDTQYF. Looking up the rest from reference TRBV5-1 and TRBJ2-3 gives the full variable domain: KAGVTQTPRYLIKTRGQQVTLSCSPISGHRSVSWYQQTPGQGLQFLFEYFSETQRNKGNFPGRFSGRQFSNSRSEMNVSTLELGDSALYLCASSLVGTSVKDTQYFGPGTRLTVL.

This rearrangement joins TRBV25-1 to TRBJ2-5; no definite D call. The CDR3 loop spans 15 amino acids. V lost 6 bases and J 0 bases, leaving 14 bases between the germline ends. Germline CDR1 and CDR2: MGHDK and SYGVNS. The DNA of the CDR3 is TGTGCCAGCAGAGGGTTCGGTGTTGACCAAGAGACCCAGTACTTC. It codes for CASRGFGVDQETQYF.